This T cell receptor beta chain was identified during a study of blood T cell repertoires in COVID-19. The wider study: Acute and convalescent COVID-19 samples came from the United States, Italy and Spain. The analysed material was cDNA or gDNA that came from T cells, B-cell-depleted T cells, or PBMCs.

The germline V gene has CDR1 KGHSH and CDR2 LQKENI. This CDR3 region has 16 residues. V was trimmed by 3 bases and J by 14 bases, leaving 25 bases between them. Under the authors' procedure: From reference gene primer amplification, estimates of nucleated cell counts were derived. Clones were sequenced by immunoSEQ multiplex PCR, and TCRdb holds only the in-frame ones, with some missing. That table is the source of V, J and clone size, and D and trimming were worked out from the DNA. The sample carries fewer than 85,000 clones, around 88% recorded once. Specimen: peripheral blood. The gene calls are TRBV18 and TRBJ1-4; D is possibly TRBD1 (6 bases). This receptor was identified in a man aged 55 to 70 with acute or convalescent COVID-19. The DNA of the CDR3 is TGTGCCAGCTCACCGTCGACCGGGACAAGGACCTTAAATCTGTTTTTT. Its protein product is CASSPSTGTRTLNLFF.